Included here is one T cell receptor beta chain sequence, with context. At least ten counts were recorded for this clonotype. The specificity of this receptor is unknown. Nothing much larger sits one base from this clone, and base qualities are not available. The listed sequencing device is Illumina HiSeq 1500. In TCRdb, the public reads were trimmed at Q25 with fastp and aligned with MiXCR, with productive beta chains retained. CDR3 protein duplicates are merged, each entry listing the most common genes and DNA. This sample lists about 600,000 distinct CDR3 sequences; 24% were detected once. The ten top clones hold approximately 8% of the sample. The source of the sample is a study of T cell repertoires in cytomegalovirus infection (dated by TCRdb to about 2019). The study in broad terms: Donor HLA type was relevant to the analysis, as public TCR beta signatures indicated carriage of CMV infection together with the matching HLA type.

Its CDR3 holds 17 amino acids, cysteine through phenylalanine. The entry retains the CDR3 DNA only, 51 bases that are in frame from base 1. Ends trimmed: V by 2 bases, J by 3 bases; bases unmatched to a gene: 8. Sequences SGHTA (CDR1) and FQGNSA (CDR2) are obtained from the germline V gene. Beyond this particular receptor, the publication reports: Cumulative frequency of public TCR beta family members discriminated carriers of CMV infection plus the relevant HLA type in this cohort and an independent approximately 340-donor cohort. The ex vivo response was dominated by HLA-C-restricted CMV-specific TCR beta clonotypes, which also provided the single most frequent clonotype in two of eight donors.

Sequencing input: CD8+ T cells from PBMCs. The rearrangement joined TRBV7-2 to TRBJ2-1; TRBD1 fits 9 bases in the junction. The sequence came from a human donor in good health (CMV status not recorded). Some clones in this sample may be carry-over from other donors' samples. The CDR3 corresponds to CASSLLPGTGIYNEQFF. The bases read TGTGCCAGCAGCTTACTCCCCGGGACAGGGATCTACAATGAGCAGTTCTTC.